The clone carrying this T cell receptor (beta chain) is a singleton in its sample. Its specificity is unknown. A multiplex PCR was run with 60 Vbeta primers and 13 Jbeta primers. Some clones are missing from TCRdb's copy, which holds only in-frame ones; the method was immunoSEQ multiplex PCR. The table has about 170,000 clones, roughly 79% seen once. This specimen belongs to a study of cytomegalovirus exposure and HLA in healthy donors. Germline V gives CDR1 LGHNA, CDR2 YSLEER. The CDR3 is 15 residues long. J was trimmed by 4 bases and V by 4 bases; bases with no gene match: 8. Whole-study findings and limits: It was only CMV serostatus that was available as immune exposure information.

This sequence was found in a woman aged 18-35 years in good health and CMV-seropositive. The sample was PBMCs. The V call is TRBV4-3, the J call TRBJ1-2, with 8 bases fitting TRBD1. The CDR3 spells CASSPDRGFSYGYTF. The CDR3 nucleotides are TGCGCCAGCAGCCCTGACAGGGGATTTTCCTATGGCTACACCTTC.